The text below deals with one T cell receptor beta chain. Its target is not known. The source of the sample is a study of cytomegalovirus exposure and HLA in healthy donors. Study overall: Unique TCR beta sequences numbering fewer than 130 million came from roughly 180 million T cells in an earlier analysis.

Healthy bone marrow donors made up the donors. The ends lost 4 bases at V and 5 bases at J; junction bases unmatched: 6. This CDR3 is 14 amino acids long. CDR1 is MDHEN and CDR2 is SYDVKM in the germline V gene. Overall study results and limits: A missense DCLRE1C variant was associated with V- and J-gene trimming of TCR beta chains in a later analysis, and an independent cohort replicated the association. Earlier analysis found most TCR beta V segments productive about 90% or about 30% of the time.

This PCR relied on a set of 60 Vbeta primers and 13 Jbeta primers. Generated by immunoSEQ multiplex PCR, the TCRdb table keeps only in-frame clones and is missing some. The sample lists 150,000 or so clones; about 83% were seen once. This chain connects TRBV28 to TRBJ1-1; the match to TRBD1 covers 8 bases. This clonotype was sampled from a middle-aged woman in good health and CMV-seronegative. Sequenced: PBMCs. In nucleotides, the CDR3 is TGTGCCAGCAGTTCGACAGGGGTCCAGACTGAAGCTTTCTTT. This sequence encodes CASSSTGVQTEAFF.